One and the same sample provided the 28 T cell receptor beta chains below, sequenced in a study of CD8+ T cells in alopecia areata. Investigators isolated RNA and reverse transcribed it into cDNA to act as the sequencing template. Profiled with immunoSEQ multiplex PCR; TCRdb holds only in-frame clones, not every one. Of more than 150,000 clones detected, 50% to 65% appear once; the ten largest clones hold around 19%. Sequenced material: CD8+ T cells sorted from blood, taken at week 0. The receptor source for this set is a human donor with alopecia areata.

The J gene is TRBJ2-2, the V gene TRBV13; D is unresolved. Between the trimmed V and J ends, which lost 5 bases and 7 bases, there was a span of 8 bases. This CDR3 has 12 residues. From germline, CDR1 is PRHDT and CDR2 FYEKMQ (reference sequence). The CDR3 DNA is TGTGCCAGCAGCCTATATAACGGGGAGCTGTTTTTT. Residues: CASSLYNGELFF.

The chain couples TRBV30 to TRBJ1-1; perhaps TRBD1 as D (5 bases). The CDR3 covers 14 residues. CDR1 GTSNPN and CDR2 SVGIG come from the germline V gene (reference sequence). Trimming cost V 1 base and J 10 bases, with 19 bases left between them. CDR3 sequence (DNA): TGTGCCTGGAGTGAGAGTGGGGGATATACAGCAGCTTTCTTT. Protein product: CAWSESGGYTAAFF.

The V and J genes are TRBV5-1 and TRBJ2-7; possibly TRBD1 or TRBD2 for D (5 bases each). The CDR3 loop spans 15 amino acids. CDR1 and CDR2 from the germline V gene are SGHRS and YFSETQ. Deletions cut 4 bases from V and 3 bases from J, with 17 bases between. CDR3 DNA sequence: TGCGCCAGCAGCAATACCGATGGGGGTTTCTACGAGCAGTACTTC. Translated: CASSNTDGGFYEQYF.

Written as DNA, the CDR3 is TGCAGCGTTGTGGCCGACGACAGGGGGATCTACGAGCAGTACTTC. Amino acids: CSVVADDRGIYEQYF. The chain recombines TRBV29-1 with TRBJ2-7; 9 nucleotides align to TRBD1. The V gene's germline CDR1 is SQVTM and CDR2 ANQGSEA. The V gene end was trimmed by 4 bases and the J gene end by 3 bases; junction bases not matched to a gene: 10. This CDR3 is 15 amino acids long.

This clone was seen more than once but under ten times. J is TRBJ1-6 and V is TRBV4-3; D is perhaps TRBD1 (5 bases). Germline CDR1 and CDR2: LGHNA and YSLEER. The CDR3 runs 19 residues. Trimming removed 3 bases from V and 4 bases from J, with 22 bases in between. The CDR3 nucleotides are TGCGCCAGCAGCCACCATTTCGGGGGAGAAGGGCGGTATAATTCACCCCTCCACTTT. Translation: CASSHHFGGEGRYNSPLHF.

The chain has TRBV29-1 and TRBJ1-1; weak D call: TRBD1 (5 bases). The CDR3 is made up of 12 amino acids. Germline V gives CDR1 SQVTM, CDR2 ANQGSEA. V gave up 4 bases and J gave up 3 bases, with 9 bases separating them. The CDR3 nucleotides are TGCAGCGTTGGCAGGGTCGACACTGAAGCTTTCTTT. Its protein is CSVGRVDTEAFF. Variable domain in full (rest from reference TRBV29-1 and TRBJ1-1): SAVISQKPSRDICQRGTSLTIQCQVDSQVTMMFWYRQQPGQSLTLIATANQGSEATYESGFVIDKFPISRPNLTFSTLTVSNMSPEDSSIYLCSVGRVDTEAFFGQGTRLTVV.

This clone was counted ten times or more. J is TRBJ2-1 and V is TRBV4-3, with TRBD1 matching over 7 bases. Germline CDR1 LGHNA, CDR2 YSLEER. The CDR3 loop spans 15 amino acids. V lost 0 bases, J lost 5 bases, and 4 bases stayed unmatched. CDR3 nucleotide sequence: TGCGCCAGCAGCCAAGAAGGACAGGTTCACAATGAGCAGTTCTTC. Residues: CASSQEGQVHNEQFF.

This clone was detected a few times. CDR3 in DNA: TGTGCCACCAGCAGAGATCCTAACGAGCAGTACTTC. Translated, it gives CATSRDPNEQYF. The J gene is TRBJ2-7, the V gene TRBV15, with D hard to call. V lost 0 bases to trimming and J lost 5 bases, with 5 bases between them. The CDR3 sequence is 12 residues long. CDR1 and CDR2 from the germline V gene are LNHNV and YYDKDF (reference sequence).

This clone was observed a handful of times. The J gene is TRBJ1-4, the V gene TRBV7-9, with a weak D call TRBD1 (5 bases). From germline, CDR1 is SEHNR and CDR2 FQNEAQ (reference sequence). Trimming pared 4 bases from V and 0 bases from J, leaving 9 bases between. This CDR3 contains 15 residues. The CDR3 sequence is CASSSDTATNEKLFF. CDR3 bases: TGTGCCAGCAGCTCGGACACCGCAACTAATGAAAAACTGTTTTTT.

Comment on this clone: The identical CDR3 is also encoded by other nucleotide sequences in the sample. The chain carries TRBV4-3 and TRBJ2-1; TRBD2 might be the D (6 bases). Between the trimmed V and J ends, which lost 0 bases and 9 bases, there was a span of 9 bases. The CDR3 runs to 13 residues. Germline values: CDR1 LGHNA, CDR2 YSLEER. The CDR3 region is CASSQDRRGEQFF. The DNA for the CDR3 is TGCGCCAGCAGCCAAGATAGGAGGGGTGAGCAGTTCTTC.

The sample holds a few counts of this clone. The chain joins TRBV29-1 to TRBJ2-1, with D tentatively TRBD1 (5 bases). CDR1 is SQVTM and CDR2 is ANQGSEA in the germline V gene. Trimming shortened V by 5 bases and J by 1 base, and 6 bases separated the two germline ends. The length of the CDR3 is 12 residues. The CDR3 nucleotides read TGCAGCGTTCAGGGATCCTACAATGAGCAGTTCTTC. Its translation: CSVQGSYNEQFF.

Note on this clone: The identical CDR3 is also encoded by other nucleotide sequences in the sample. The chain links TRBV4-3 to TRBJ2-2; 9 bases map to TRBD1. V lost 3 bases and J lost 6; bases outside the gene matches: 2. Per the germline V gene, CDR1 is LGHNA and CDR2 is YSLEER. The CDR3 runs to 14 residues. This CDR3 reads CASSQDRGAGELFF. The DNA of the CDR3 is TGCGCCAGCAGCCAGGACAGGGGCGCCGGGGAGCTGTTTTTT.

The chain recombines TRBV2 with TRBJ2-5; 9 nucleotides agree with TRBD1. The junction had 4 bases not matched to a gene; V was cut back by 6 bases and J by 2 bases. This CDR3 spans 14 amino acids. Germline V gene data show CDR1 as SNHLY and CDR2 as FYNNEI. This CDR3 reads CASRGQGIQETQYF. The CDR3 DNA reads TGTGCCAGCAGGGGACAGGGAATACAAGAGACCCAGTACTTC.

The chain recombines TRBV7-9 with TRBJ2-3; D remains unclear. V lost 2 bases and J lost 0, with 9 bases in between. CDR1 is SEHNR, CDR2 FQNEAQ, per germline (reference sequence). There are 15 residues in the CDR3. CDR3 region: CASSLTDASTDTQYF. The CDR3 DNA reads TGTGCCAGCAGCTTAACCGATGCGAGCACAGATACGCAGTATTTT.

The CDR3 reads CASSPRDSTDTQYF. As DNA, the CDR3 is TGTGCCAGCAGCCCAAGGGACAGCACAGATACGCAGTATTTT. This chain uses TRBV7-2 with TRBJ2-3, with D possibly being TRBD1 or TRBD2 (5 bases each). The V end lost 5 bases, the J end lost 0 bases, and 9 bases lay between the germline ends. The CDR3 totals 14 residues. CDR1 is SGHTA and CDR2 is FQGNSA in the germline V gene.

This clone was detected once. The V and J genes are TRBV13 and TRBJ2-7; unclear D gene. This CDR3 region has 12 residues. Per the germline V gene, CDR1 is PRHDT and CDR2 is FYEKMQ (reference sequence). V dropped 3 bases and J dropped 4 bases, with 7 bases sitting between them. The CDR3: CASSFGSYEQYF. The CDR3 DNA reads TGTGCCAGCAGCTTTGGTTCATACGAGCAGTACTTC.

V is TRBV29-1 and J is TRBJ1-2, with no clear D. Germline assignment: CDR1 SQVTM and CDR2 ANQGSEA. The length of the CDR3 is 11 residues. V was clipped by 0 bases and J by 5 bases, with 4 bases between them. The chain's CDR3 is CSVEEGYGYTF. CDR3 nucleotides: TGCAGCGTTGAAGAAGGGTATGGCTACACCTTC.

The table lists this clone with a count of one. This CDR3 is CASSSIRGLGYTF. CDR3 nucleotide sequence: TGTGCCAGCAGCAGCATTCGGGGGCTAGGCTACACCTTC. The chain has TRBV7-2 and TRBJ1-2; tentatively, D is TRBD1 (6 bases). Germline CDR1 reads SGHTA; CDR2 reads FQGNSA. CDR3 length: 13 residues. The germline V and J ends were trimmed by 5 bases and 8 bases, with 15 bases remaining between them. The full variable domain, in which reference TRBV7-2 and TRBJ1-2 provide the parts outside the CDR3, is GAGVSQSPSNKVTEKGKDVELRCDPISGHTALYWYRQSLGQGLEFLIYFQGNSAPDKSGLPSDRFSAERTGGSVSTLTIQRTQQEDSAVYLCASSSIRGLGYTFGSGTRLTVV.

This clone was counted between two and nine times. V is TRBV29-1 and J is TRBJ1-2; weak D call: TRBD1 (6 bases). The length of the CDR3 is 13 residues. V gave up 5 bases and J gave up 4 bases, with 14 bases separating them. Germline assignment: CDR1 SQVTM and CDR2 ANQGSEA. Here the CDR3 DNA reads TGCAGCGTTTATTTGGGACACCCCTATGGCTACACCTTC. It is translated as CSVYLGHPYGYTF.

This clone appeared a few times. The CDR3 nucleotides are TGCAGCGTTGAAGGTCGGGCTACAGGAGATCAAGAGACCCAGTACTTC. This sequence encodes CSVEGRATGDQETQYF. The chain recombines TRBV29-1 with TRBJ2-5; perhaps TRBD1 as D (5 bases). This CDR3 is 16 amino acids long. V lost 1 base and J lost 2, with 17 bases in between. CDR1 and CDR2 (germline): SQVTM, ANQGSEA.

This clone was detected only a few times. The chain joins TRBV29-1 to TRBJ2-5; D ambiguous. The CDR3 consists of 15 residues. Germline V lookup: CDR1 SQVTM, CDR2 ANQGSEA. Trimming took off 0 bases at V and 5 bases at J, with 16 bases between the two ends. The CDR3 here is CSVEDLPDLGETQYF. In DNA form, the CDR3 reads TGCAGCGTTGAAGATCTTCCAGATCTCGGGGAGACCCAGTACTTC.

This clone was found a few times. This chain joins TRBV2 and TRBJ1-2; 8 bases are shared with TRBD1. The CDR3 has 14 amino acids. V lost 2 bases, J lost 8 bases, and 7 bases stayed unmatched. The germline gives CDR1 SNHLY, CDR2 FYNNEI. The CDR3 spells CASSETAGGLGYTF. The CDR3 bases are TGTGCCAGCAGTGAAACGGCAGGGGGCCTCGGCTACACCTTC.

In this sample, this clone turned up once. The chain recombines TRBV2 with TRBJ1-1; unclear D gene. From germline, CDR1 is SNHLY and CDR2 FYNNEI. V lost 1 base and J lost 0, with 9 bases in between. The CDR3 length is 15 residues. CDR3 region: CASSEEVSVNTEAFF. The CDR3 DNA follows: TGTGCCAGCAGTGAAGAAGTCAGCGTGAACACTGAAGCTTTCTTT.

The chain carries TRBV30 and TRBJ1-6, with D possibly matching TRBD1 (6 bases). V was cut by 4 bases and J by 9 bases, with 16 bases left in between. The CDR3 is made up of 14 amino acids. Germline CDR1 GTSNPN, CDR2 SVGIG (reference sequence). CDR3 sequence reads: CAWTGGRLGSPLHF. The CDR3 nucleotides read TGTGCCTGGACCGGGGGCAGGCTTGGTTCACCCCTCCACTTT.

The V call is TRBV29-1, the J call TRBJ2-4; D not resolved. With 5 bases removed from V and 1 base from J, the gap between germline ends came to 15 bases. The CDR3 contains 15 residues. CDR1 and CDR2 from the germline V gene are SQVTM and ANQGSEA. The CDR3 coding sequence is TGCAGCGTTTCCTATTTGGTAGATGCCAAAAACATTCAGTACTTC. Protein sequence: CSVSYLVDAKNIQYF. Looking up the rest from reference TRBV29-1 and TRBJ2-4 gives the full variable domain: SAVISQKPSRDICQRGTSLTIQCQVDSQVTMMFWYRQQPGQSLTLIATANQGSEATYESGFVIDKFPISRPNLTFSTLTVSNMSPEDSSIYLCSVSYLVDAKNIQYFGAGTRLSVL.

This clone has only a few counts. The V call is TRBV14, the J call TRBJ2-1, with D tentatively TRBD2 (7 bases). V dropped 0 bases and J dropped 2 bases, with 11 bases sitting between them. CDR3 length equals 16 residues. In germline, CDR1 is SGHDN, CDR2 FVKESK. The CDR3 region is CASSQDTGGPYNEQFF. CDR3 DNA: TGTGCCAGCAGCCAAGATACGGGGGGCCCCTACAATGAGCAGTTCTTC.

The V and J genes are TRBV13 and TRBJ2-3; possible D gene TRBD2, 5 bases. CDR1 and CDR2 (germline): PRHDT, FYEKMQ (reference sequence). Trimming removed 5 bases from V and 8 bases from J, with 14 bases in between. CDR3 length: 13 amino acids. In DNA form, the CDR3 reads TGTGCCAGCAGCCCTGGAGGCCGAGGTACGCAGTATTTT. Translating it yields CASSPGGRGTQYF. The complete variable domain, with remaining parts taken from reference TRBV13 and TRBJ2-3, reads AAGVIQSPRHLIKEKRETATLKCYPIPRHDTVYWYQQGPGQDPQFLISFYEKMQSDKGSIPDRFSAQQFSDYHSELNMSSLELGDSALYFCASSPGGRGTQYFGPGTRLTVL.

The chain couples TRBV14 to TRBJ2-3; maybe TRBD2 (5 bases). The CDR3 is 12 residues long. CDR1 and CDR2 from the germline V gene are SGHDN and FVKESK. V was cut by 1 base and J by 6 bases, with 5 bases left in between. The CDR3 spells CASSQGGDTQYF. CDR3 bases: TGTGCCAGCAGCCAAGGCGGGGATACGCAGTATTTT. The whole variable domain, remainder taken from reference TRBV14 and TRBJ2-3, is EAGVTQFPSHSVIEKGQTVTLRCDPISGHDNLYWYRRVMGKEIKFLLHFVKESKQDESGMPNNRFLAERTGGTYSTLKVQPAELEDSGVYFCASSQGGDTQYFGPGTRLTVL.